Listed here are 18 T cell receptor beta chains from one sample, sequenced in a study of T and B cells in COVID-19 patients. From blood, about 230-500 ng of genomic DNA served as TRB template. Multiplex PCR with BIOMED2 TRB-A/B primer pools amplified TRB rearrangements. One entry per CDR3 protein, called by TCRdb with MiXCR from the multiplex PCR reads. Of tens of thousands of distinct CDR3 sequences listed, 30% to 35% are singletons. The sample was blood. These receptors originate from a human donor who had recovered from COVID-19.

As for this clonotype: The CDR3 ends on some other residue instead of the conserved phenylalanine or tryptophan, so this is likely a read error. The DNA is left out, because the CDR3 cannot be placed on it with certainty; the CDR3 is given as TCRdb lists it. The chain recombines TRBV6-5 with TRBJ2-7; the table calls TRBD2, which could not be checked here. The CDR3 length is 9 residues, termini included. Germline CDR1 MNHEY, CDR2 SVGAGI. The CDR3 here is CASTSRLAG.

This chain joins TRBV12-3 or TRBV12-4 and TRBJ2-3, with 11 bases aligning to TRBD2. The CDR3 is 14 residues long. The chain's CDR3 is CASGLGLADDTQYF. CDR3 DNA sequence: TGTGCTAGTGGCCTGGGACTAGCGGATGATACGCAGTATTTT.

This clonotype was observed a few times. The chain couples TRBV18 to TRBJ1-1; D is uncertain. CDR1 is KGHSH and CDR2 is LQKENI in the germline V gene. Trimming pared 1 base from V and 1 base from J, leaving 10 bases between. The CDR3 sequence is 15 residues long. Here the CDR3 reads CASSPRRAPNTEAFF. DNA of the CDR3: TGTGCCAGCTCACCACGGAGGGCCCCGAACACTGAAGCTTTCTTT.

V usage is TRBV14 and J usage is TRBJ2-2; D perhaps matches TRBD2 (5 bases). Germline V gives CDR1 SGHDN, CDR2 FVKESK. The CDR3 length is 15 residues. V was cut by 4 bases and J by 6 bases, with 15 bases left in between. CDR3: CASSLDFPRAGELFF. The CDR3 region has the DNA TGTGCCAGCAGCCTGGACTTTCCTCGGGCCGGGGAGCTGTTTTTT.

In this sample, this clonotype turned up many times. The chain links TRBV19 to TRBJ1-6; unclear D gene. Germline V gene lookup returns CDR1 LNHDA and CDR2 SQIVND (reference sequence). CDR3 length: 12 residues. V lost 5 bases to trimming and J lost 11 bases, with 10 bases between them. CDR3 bases: TGTGCCAGTAGTCGTCCTGAGGCACCCCTCCACTTT. As protein: CASSRPEAPLHF.

The chain recombines TRBV5-4 with TRBJ1-5; 10 nucleotides line up with TRBD1. The trim removed 4 bases at V and 6 bases at J, leaving 10 bases unmatched. The CDR3 runs to 16 residues. CDR1 SGHNT and CDR2 YYREEE come from the germline V gene (reference sequence). CDR3 DNA: TGTGCCAGCAGCCAAGAACCGACAGGGGGCTTTCAGCCCCAGCATTTT. Translation gives CASSQEPTGGFQPQHF.

The J gene is TRBJ1-2, the V gene TRBV5-1; D unclear. The CDR3 spans 13 residues. The V gene's germline CDR1 is SGHRS and CDR2 YFSETQ. The germline V and J ends were trimmed by 2 bases and 4 bases, with 9 bases remaining between them. In DNA, the CDR3 is TGCGCCAGCAGCTTTGGGGAGATCTATGGCTACACCTTC. Encoded protein: CASSFGEIYGYTF.

This chain connects TRBV10-3 to TRBJ1-1; D is unresolved. The V end lost 0 bases, the J end lost 0 bases, and 2 bases lay between the germline ends. Looked up from germline, CDR1 is ENHRY and CDR2 is SYGVKD. This CDR3 has 13 residues. This CDR3 reads CAISESMNTEAFF. The CDR3 DNA reads TGTGCCATCAGTGAGTCAATGAACACTGAAGCTTTCTTT.

About this clonotype itself: At one end, the junction sequence differs from germline, possibly due to a read error. This rearrangement joins TRBV6-5 to TRBJ2-7; a possible D gene is TRBD2 (5 bases). Germline values: CDR1 MNHEY, CDR2 SVGAGI. The CDR3 has 14 residues. The CDR3 region has the DNA TGTGCCATCAGTGAGGGAGTAGACCCCCAGCGTCTGTACTTC. Its translation: CAISEGVDPQRLYF.

The rearrangement joins TRBV14 to TRBJ2-2; no definite D call. Germline V gives CDR1 SGHDN, CDR2 FVKESK. The ends were cut back, 1 base at V and 0 bases at J, with 6 bases in the middle. The CDR3 contains 15 residues. The CDR3 region is CASSQGRANTGELFF. The CDR3 DNA reads TGTGCCAGCAGCCAAGGAAGGGCGAACACCGGGGAGCTGTTTTTT.

The chain recombines TRBV6-5 with TRBJ2-1; 14 positions match TRBD2. The CDR3 spans 17 residues. The J segment lost 9 bases and the V segment lost 5 bases, leaving 12 bases of the junction unmatched. Germline-derived CDR1 and CDR2 are MNHEY and SVGAGI. This CDR3 is CASSNHLGLAGAGEQFF. CDR3 nucleotides: TGTGCCAGCAGTAACCACCTGGGACTAGCGGGAGCGGGTGAGCAGTTCTTC.

The chain's CDR3 is CASGNPGQPYGYTF. Written as DNA, the CDR3 is TGTGCCAGCGGAAATCCGGGACAGCCCTATGGCTACACCTTC. The gene calls are TRBV28 and TRBJ1-2; 7 bases are a match to TRBD1. V lost 8 bases to trimming and J lost 4 bases; unmatched junction nucleotides: 10. Germline V lookup: CDR1 MDHEN, CDR2 SYDVKM. This CDR3 has 14 amino acids.

The genes are TRBV19 and TRBJ1-1; a possible D gene is TRBD1 (5 bases). Trimming stripped 5 bases from V and 2 bases from J, with 15 bases between. In germline, CDR1 is LNHDA, CDR2 SQIVND (reference sequence). This CDR3 has 15 residues. In DNA, the CDR3 is TGTGCCAGTAGTCCGTATCGGGGCTTCAACACTGAAGCTTTCTTT. Translated: CASSPYRGFNTEAFF.

This clonotype is medium-sized within its sample. V gene TRBV11-1 combines with J gene TRBJ2-7; D is tentatively TRBD1 or TRBD2 (5 bases each). This CDR3 has 14 residues. Germline CDR1 is SGHAT and CDR2 is FQDESV (reference sequence). V lost 5 bases and J lost 2, with 13 bases in between. This CDR3 is CASSPGRAPYEQYF. For the CDR3, the DNA is TGTGCCAGCAGCCCGGGACGGGCCCCCTACGAGCAGTACTTC.

This clonotype has only a few counts. The chain has TRBV19 and TRBJ1-5; D ambiguous. CDR3 length equals 18 residues. Trimming cost V 3 bases and J 2 bases, with 20 bases left between them. Germline loops: CDR1 LNHDA, CDR2 SQIVND (reference sequence). In DNA, the CDR3 is TGTGCCAGTAGTATTAATCAGCATGGAAAATTAGGCAATCAGCCCCAGCATTTT. It translates to CASSINQHGKLGNQPQHF.

This chain connects TRBV12-3 or TRBV12-4 to TRBJ2-1; a weak D match, TRBD1 (6 bases). CDR3 length: 16 amino acids. The V end lost 5 bases, the J end lost 6 bases, and 20 bases lay between the germline ends. The CDR3: CASSTDRTRPSNEQFF. In DNA, the CDR3 is TGTGCCAGCAGTACTGACAGGACCCGACCTTCCAATGAGCAGTTCTTC.

This chain connects TRBV5-4 to TRBJ1-4, with D possibly matching TRBD1 (6 bases). Per the germline V gene, CDR1 is SGHNT and CDR2 is YYREEE (reference sequence). The V end was cut by 4 bases, the J end by 0 bases, with 10 bases between. This CDR3 region has 15 residues. For the CDR3, the DNA is TGTGCCAGCAGCCCACAGGGTCCAACTAATGAAAAACTGTTTTTT. Protein product: CASSPQGPTNEKLFF. Looking up the rest from reference TRBV5-4 and TRBJ1-4 gives the full variable domain: ETGVTQSPTHLIKTRGQQVTLRCSSQSGHNTVSWYQQALGQGPQFIFQYYREEENGRGNFPPRFSGLQFPNYSSELNVNALELDDSALYLCASSPQGPTNEKLFFGSGTQLSVL.

This clonotype has ten or more counts. The chain employs TRBV12-3 or TRBV12-4 and TRBJ2-5; TRBD1 is a possible D gene (5 bases). The CDR3 length is 14 residues. V shed 3 bases and J shed 2 bases, with 10 bases lying between them. CDR3 nucleotides: TGTGCCAGCAGTTTGTCTGGGGCTCAAGAGACCCAGTACTTC. It encodes CASSLSGAQETQYF.